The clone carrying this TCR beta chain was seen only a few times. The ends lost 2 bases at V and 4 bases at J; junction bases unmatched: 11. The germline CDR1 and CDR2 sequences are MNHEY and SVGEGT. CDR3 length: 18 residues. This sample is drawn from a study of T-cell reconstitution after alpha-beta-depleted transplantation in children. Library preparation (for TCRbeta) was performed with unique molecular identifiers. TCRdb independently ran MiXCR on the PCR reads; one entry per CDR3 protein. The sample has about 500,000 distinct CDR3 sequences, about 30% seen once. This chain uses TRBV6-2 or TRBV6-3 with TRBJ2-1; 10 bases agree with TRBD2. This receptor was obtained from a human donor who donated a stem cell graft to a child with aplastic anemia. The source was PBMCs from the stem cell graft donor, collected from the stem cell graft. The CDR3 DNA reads TGTGCCAGCAGTTACCGGGCTAGCGGGAGTGGAAGGTACAATGAGCAGTTCTTC. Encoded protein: CASSYRASGSGRYNEQFF.